This T cell receptor beta chain was identified during a study of T cell clonotyping in hematopoietic cell transplantation. Notes on the study in general: Few recipient clonotypes overlapped donors; over 97% were de novo at given depth. Graft donor and pretransplant recipient Inverse Simpson Index values predicted broader posttransplant TCR diversity. Recipient TCR diversity dropped after transplant; expanded clonotypes rose from day 30 to 180.

To note about this clone: Its matching antigen is unknown.

This table comes from immunoSEQ multiplex PCR, and its TCRdb copy is limited to in-frame clones, with some not included. The data contain about 70,000 clones, 94% of them seen just once; the ten biggest clones take up roughly 1.5%. Sequenced sample: peripheral blood mononuclear cells. The sequence came from a man in his fifties or sixties in good health. Some clones in this sample may be carry-over from other donors' samples.

CDR3 in amino acids: CASSPSAPNTEAFF. CDR3 sequence (DNA): TGTGCCAGCAGCCCTAGCGCCCCGAACACTGAAGCTTTCTTT. The gene calls are TRBV7-9 and TRBJ1-1; D is ambiguous. V was trimmed by 5 bases and J by 1 base, leaving 11 bases between them. The CDR3 has 14 amino acids. In germline, CDR1 is SEHNR, CDR2 FQNEAQ (reference sequence).